This passage covers 5 T cell receptor beta chains from one sample sequenced in a study of blood T cell repertoires in COVID-19. The data were produced by immunoSEQ multiplex PCR, yet TCRdb's version contains in-frame clones alone and is incomplete. The sample shows just over 300,000 clones, roughly nine tenths of them seen only once. The sequenced sample consisted of peripheral blood. The receptor source for this set is a woman under 40 with COVID-19, enrolled during active disease.

CDR3: CASRDRGGGIGELFF. The DNA for the CDR3 is TGTGCCAGCCGGGACAGGGGCGGTGGGATCGGGGAGCTGTTTTTT. This rearrangement joins TRBV2 to TRBJ2-2; 10 bases map to TRBD1. Losses at the gene ends were 8 bases for V and 7 bases for J; bases not matched to a gene: 10. Germline lookup yields CDR1 SNHLY and CDR2 FYNNEI. The CDR3 runs 15 residues.

CDR3 in amino acids: CASSRSLAGGLDEQFF. CDR3 nucleotides: TGTGCCAGCTCACGATCTCTAGCGGGGGGGCTTGATGAGCAGTTCTTC. The genes are TRBV18 and TRBJ2-1, with 12 bases fitting TRBD2. V lost 4 bases to trimming and J lost 8 bases; unmatched junction nucleotides: 9. The CDR3 length is 16 residues. Germline V gene sequence: CDR1 KGHSH, CDR2 LQKENI.

The chain joins TRBV29-1 to TRBJ1-4; possibly TRBD1 for D (5 bases). The germline gives CDR1 SQVTM, CDR2 ANQGSEA. V was clipped by 6 bases and J by 0 bases, with 14 bases between them. The CDR3 is made up of 15 amino acids. The CDR3 DNA reads TGCAGCGTGAGGCGGGGGACTGCAACTAATGAAAAACTGTTTTTT. Protein sequence: CSVRRGTATNEKLFF.

V gene TRBV18 combines with J gene TRBJ1-1; 9 bases align to TRBD1. The CDR3 sequence is 15 residues long. Germline-derived CDR1 and CDR2 are KGHSH and LQKENI. V lost 3 bases, J lost 10 bases, and 12 bases stayed unmatched. Here the CDR3 reads CASSPSGQGDEVAFF. The CDR3 nucleotides read TGTGCCAGCTCACCCTCGGGACAGGGTGACGAGGTAGCTTTCTTT.

The chain is built from TRBV13 and TRBJ1-2; 9 positions agree with TRBD1. CDR3 length equals 14 residues. CDR1 PRHDT and CDR2 FYEKMQ come from the germline V gene (reference sequence). The trim removed 1 base at V and 8 bases at J, leaving 5 bases unmatched. The CDR3 bases are TGTGCCAGCAGCTTAGACAGGGGGCGACGGGGCTACACCTTC. Its protein product is CASSLDRGRRGYTF.